This T cell receptor (beta chain) stems from a study of T-cell reconstitution after alpha-beta-depleted transplantation in children. This clonotype has more than one count but fewer than ten. The germline CDR1 and CDR2 sequences are MNHEY and SMNVEV (reference sequence). CDR3 size: 14 residues. The V and J ends lost 8 bases and 3 bases, in that order; junction bases with no gene match: 9. Preparation of the TCRbeta library involved a method that used unique molecular identifiers. From the PCR reads, TCRdb called clonotypes with MiXCR, one entry per CDR3 protein. The data show around 530,000 distinct CDR3 sequences, about 30% seen once.

The V and J genes are TRBV27 and TRBJ1-2; 7 bases fit TRBD1. The TCR sequence derives from a human donor who donated a stem cell graft to a child with aplastic anemia. Sequencing used PBMCs from the stem cell graft donor, obtained from the stem cell graft. The CDR3 DNA reads as TGTGCCAGCCGTAAACAGGGGCGATACTATGGCTACACCTTC. Translation: CASRKQGRYYGYTF.